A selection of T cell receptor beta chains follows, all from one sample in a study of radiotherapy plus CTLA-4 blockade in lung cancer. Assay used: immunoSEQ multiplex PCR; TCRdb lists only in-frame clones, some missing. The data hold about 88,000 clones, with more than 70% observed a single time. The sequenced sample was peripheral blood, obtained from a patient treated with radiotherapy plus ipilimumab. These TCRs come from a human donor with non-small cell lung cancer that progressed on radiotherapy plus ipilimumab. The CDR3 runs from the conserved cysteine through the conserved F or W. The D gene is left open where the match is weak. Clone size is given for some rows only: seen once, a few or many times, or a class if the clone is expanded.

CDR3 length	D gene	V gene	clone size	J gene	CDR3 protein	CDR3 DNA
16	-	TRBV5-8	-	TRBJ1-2	CASSLRGQLPRDGYTF	TGTGCCAGCAGCTTGCGGGGCCAACTGCCTAGGGATGGCTACACCTTC
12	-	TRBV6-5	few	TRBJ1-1	CASGNGRAEAFF	TGTGCCAGCGGTAATGGACGAGCTGAAGCTTTCTTT
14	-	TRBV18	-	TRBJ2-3	CASSPTALSDTQYF	TGTGCCAGCTCACCAACGGCACTCTCAGATACGCAGTATTTT
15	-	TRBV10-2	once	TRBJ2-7	CASSVPRQGGHEQYF	TGCGCCAGCAGCGTCCCTCGCCAGGGGGGCCACGAGCAGTACTTC
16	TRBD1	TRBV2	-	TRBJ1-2	CASRDDRGVTSGGYTF	TGTGCCAGCAGAGACGACAGGGGGGTGACCTCAGGGGGCTACACCTTC
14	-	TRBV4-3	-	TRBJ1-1	CASSQGQGSTEAFF	TGCGCCAGCAGCCAAGGGCAGGGAAGCACTGAAGCTTTCTTT
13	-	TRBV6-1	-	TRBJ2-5	CAISRRGGETQYF	TGTGCCATCTCAAGGAGGGGCGGGGAGACCCAGTACTTC
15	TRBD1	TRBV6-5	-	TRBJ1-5	CASSPVGAGGQPQHF	TGTGCCAGCAGTCCCGTGGGAGCAGGGGGCCAGCCCCAGCATTTT
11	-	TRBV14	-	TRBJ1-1	CASSRSTEAFF	TGTGCCAGCAGCCGTAGCACTGAAGCTTTCTTT
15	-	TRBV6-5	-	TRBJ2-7	CASSPVTGSHYEQYF	TGTGCCAGCTCCCCCGTTACAGGGTCCCACTACGAGCAGTACTTC
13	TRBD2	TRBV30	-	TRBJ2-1	CAWSSGGANEQFF	TGTGCCTGGAGTAGCGGGGGGGCAAATGAGCAGTTCTTC
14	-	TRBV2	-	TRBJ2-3	CASSPDRWGDTQYF	TGTGCCAGCAGCCCGGACCGATGGGGCGATACGCAGTATTTT
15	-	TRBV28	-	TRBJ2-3	CASSIGSLGADTQYF	TGTGCCAGCAGTATAGGTTCACTGGGAGCAGATACGCAGTATTTT
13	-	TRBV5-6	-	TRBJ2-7	CASSLGARPEQYF	TGTGCCAGCAGCTTGGGGGCAAGGCCTGAGCAGTACTTC
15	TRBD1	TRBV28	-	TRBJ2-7	CASSSPPGQESEQYF	TGTGCCAGCAGTTCCCCCCCGGGACAGGAAAGCGAGCAGTACTTC
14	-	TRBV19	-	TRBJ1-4	CASSKNDFGEKLFF	TGTGCCAGTAGTAAAAATGACTTCGGAGAAAAACTGTTTTTT
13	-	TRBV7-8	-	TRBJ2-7	CASSLAGLFEQYF	TGTGCCAGCAGCTTAGCAGGACTATTCGAGCAGTACTTC
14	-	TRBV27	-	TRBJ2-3	CASSLSGVTDTQYF	TGTGCCAGCAGTCTATCAGGGGTAACAGATACGCAGTATTTT
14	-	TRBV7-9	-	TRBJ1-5	CASSLGGSTQPQHF	TGTGCCAGCAGCTTAGGGGGGAGCACTCAGCCCCAGCATTTT
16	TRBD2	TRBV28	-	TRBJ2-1	CASSPPAGEGYNEQFF	TGTGCCAGCAGCCCCCCAGCGGGAGAGGGGTACAATGAGCAGTTCTTC
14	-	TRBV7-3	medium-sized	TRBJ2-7	CASSLMAGPGEQYF	TGTGCCAGCAGCTTAATGGCAGGCCCTGGCGAGCAGTACTTC
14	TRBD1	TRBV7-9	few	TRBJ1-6	CASSSQGGNSPLHF	TGTGCCAGCAGCTCCCAGGGGGGGAATTCACCCCTCCACTTT
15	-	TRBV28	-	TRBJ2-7	CASSSGEQGRYEQYF	TGTGCCAGCAGTTCCGGTGAGCAGGGTCGCTACGAGCAGTACTTC
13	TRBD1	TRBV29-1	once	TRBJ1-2	CSTLNRGDYGYTF	TGCAGCACCTTGAACAGGGGGGACTATGGCTACACCTTC
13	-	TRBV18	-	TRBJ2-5	CASSPSYQETQYF	TGTGCCAGCTCACCCAGCTACCAAGAGACCCAGTACTTC
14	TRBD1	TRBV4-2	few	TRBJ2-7	CASSTTGGNYEQYF	TGTGCCAGCAGCACAACAGGGGGCAATTACGAGCAGTACTTC
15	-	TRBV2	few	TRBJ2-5	CASRPGLSYQETQYF	TGTGCCAGCAGGCCGGGACTTTCGTACCAAGAGACCCAGTACTTC
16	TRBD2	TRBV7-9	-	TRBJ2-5	CASSQAGRGGGETQYF	TGTGCCAGCAGCCAAGCAGGGAGGGGCGGTGGAGAGACCCAGTACTTC
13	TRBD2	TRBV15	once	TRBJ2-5	CATGRGDQETQYF	TGTGCCACCGGTCGGGGGGACCAAGAGACCCAGTACTTC
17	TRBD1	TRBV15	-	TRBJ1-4	CATSRGDTGAANEKLFF	TGTGCCACCAGCAGGGGTGATACAGGGGCGGCTAATGAAAAACTGTTTTTT
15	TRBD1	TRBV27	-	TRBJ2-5	CASSRGTGGVETQYF	TGTGCCAGCTCCCGGGGGACAGGGGGCGTTGAGACCCAGTACTTC
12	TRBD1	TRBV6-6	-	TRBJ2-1	CASSYSPGQEIF	TGTGCCAGCAGTTACTCCCCGGGACAGGAGATCTTC
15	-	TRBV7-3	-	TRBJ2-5	CASSLKRGALETQYF	TGTGCCAGCAGCTTAAAACGGGGGGCCTTGGAGACCCAGTACTTC
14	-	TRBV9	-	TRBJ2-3	CASSGITLADTQYF	TGTGCCAGCAGCGGGATAACTCTGGCGGATACGCAGTATTTT
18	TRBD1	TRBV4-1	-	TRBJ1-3	CASSQSQGQGFSGNTIYF	TGCGCCAGCAGCCAGTCACAAGGACAGGGTTTCTCTGGAAACACCATATATTTT
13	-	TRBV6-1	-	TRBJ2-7	CASAKADSYEQYF	TGTGCCAGCGCGAAGGCGGATTCCTACGAGCAGTACTTC
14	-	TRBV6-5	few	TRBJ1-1	CASSYASRGTEAFF	TGTGCCAGCAGTTACGCCTCCAGGGGAACTGAAGCTTTCTTT
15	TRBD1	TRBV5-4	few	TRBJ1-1	CASSYPQGADTEAFF	TGTGCCAGCAGCTATCCACAGGGGGCAGACACTGAAGCTTTCTTT
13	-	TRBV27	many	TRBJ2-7	CASSLSSVAEQYF	TGTGCCAGCAGTTTATCGTCGGTGGCCGAGCAGTACTTC
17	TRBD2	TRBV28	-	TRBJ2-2	CASSFPLSAGLYRELFF	TGTGCCAGCAGTTTCCCCCTGTCAGCGGGACTCTATAGGGAGCTGTTTTTT
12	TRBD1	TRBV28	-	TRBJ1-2	CASRRTGYGYTF	TGTGCCAGCAGGAGGACAGGCTATGGCTACACCTTC
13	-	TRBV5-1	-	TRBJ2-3	CASSLTFTDTQYF	TGCGCCAGCAGCTTAACCTTCACAGATACGCAGTATTTT
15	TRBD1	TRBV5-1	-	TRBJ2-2	CASSHGTDNTGELFF	TGCGCCAGCAGCCACGGGACAGATAACACCGGGGAGCTGTTTTTT
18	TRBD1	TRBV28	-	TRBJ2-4	CASSQRQGRPLAKNIQYF	TGTGCCAGCAGTCAAAGACAGGGACGGCCGCTAGCCAAAAACATTCAGTACTTC